Below are 25 T cell receptor beta chains sequenced from a single sample in a study of cytomegalovirus exposure and HLA in healthy donors. Both 60 Vbeta primers and 13 Jbeta primers went into the PCR. Using immunoSEQ multiplex PCR, the repertoire was profiled, and TCRdb retains in-frame clones only, with some absent. The table includes some 190,000 clones, around 80% detected once. Source material: PBMCs. The source is a girl aged 5-17 years in good health and CMV-seropositive.

V is TRBV6-5 and J is TRBJ2-2, with 7 bases that match TRBD2. V lost 5 bases and J lost 6; bases outside the gene matches: 6. The CDR3 contains 14 residues. Per the germline V gene, CDR1 is MNHEY and CDR2 is SVGAGI. The CDR3 nucleotides read TGTGCCAGCAGTCTAGCGGACTGGCCCGGGGAGCTGTTTTTT. Protein: CASSLADWPGELFF.

The rearrangement joins TRBV15 to TRBJ2-5; D call uncertain. The V gene's germline CDR1 is LNHNV and CDR2 YYDKDF (reference sequence). Between the trimmed V and J ends, which lost 0 bases and 5 bases, there was a span of 4 bases. CDR3 length: 12 amino acids. For the CDR3, the DNA is TGTGCCACCAGCAGAGATCTGGAGACCCAGTACTTC. Translating it yields CATSRDLETQYF.

The rearrangement links TRBV14 to TRBJ2-6; 8 bases map to TRBD1. Trimming removed 1 base from V and 0 bases from J; junction bases left unmatched: 11. The germline gives CDR1 SGHDN, CDR2 FVKESK. The CDR3 sequence is 20 residues long. Here the CDR3 DNA reads TGTGCCAGCAGCCAAGGGGGCAGGGGGCTGTCTTTCTCTGGGGCCAACGTCCTGACTTTC. This encodes CASSQGGRGLSFSGANVLTF.

V gene TRBV27 combines with J gene TRBJ2-7, with D perhaps TRBD2 (6 bases). The ends were cut back, 0 bases at V and 0 bases at J, with 12 bases in the middle. Germline V CDR1 and CDR2: MNHEY, SMNVEV (reference sequence). The CDR3 contains 16 residues. The chain's CDR3 is CASSLSGGLSSYEQYF. CDR3 in DNA: TGTGCCAGCAGTTTATCGGGAGGACTATCCTCCTACGAGCAGTACTTC.

V is TRBV5-8 and J is TRBJ2-7, with 7 bases fitting TRBD1. V lost 3 bases to trimming and J lost 3 bases; unmatched junction nucleotides: 6. From germline, CDR1 is SGHTS and CDR2 YDEGEE. CDR3 length: 14 residues. DNA of the CDR3: TGTGCCAGCAGCTGGAGACAGGGCAACTACGAGCAGTACTTC. This sequence encodes CASSWRQGNYEQYF.

The rearrangement uses TRBV13 and TRBJ2-4; TRBD1 matches 12 bases. The junction had 3 bases not matched to a gene; V was cut back by 5 bases and J by 1 base. Germline lookup yields CDR1 PRHDT and CDR2 FYEKMQ (reference sequence). The CDR3 is 16 residues long. CDR3 in amino acids: CASSPGTGGAKNIQYF. The DNA of the CDR3 is TGTGCCAGCAGCCCAGGGACAGGGGGCGCCAAAAACATTCAGTACTTC.

This sequence joins TRBV11-2 and TRBJ2-3; 7 bases are shared with TRBD1. Germline CDR1 reads SGHAT; CDR2 reads FQNNGV. The J segment lost 8 bases and the V segment lost 1 base, leaving 9 bases of the junction unmatched. CDR3 size: 15 residues. The CDR3 region has the DNA TGTGCCAGCAGCTTAGTAAGGGGGCGGGTTGTTACGCAGTATTTT. This encodes CASSLVRGRVVTQYF.

The chain uses TRBV4-3 and TRBJ2-1; 10 bases map to TRBD2. The J segment lost 9 bases and the V segment lost 0 bases, leaving 8 bases of the junction unmatched. This CDR3 comprises 16 residues. Germline V gives CDR1 LGHNA, CDR2 YSLEER. As DNA, the CDR3 is TGCGCCAGCAGCCAAGATCCAGCGGGAGGGGCCGGTGAGCAGTTCTTC. Translated, it gives CASSQDPAGGAGEQFF.

This clone has more than one count but fewer than ten. The V and J genes are TRBV5-1 and TRBJ2-7; 9 bases are a match to TRBD1. CDR3 size: 14 residues. Germline-derived CDR1 and CDR2 are SGHRS and YFSETQ. Trimming took 0 bases from V and 6 from J; bases not matched to a gene: 4. Here the CDR3 DNA reads TGCGCCAGCAGCTTGGAAACAGGGGGCATCGAGCAGTACTTC. Protein sequence: CASSLETGGIEQYF.

The chain uses TRBV5-4 and TRBJ2-3; TRBD2 aligns across 13 bases. Per the germline V gene, CDR1 is SGHNT and CDR2 is YYREEE (reference sequence). The length of the CDR3 is 15 residues. Germline trimming cut 4 bases from V and 4 bases from J; bases unmatched to any gene: 3. The DNA of the CDR3 is TGTGCCAGCAGCACCGGACTAGCGGGAGCAGATACGCAGTATTTT. As protein: CASSTGLAGADTQYF. The full variable domain, its missing parts supplied by reference TRBV5-4 and TRBJ2-3, is ETGVTQSPTHLIKTRGQQVTLRCSSQSGHNTVSWYQQALGQGPQFIFQYYREEENGRGNFPPRFSGLQFPNYSSELNVNALELDDSALYLCASSTGLAGADTQYFGPGTRLTVL.

The genes are TRBV7-2 and TRBJ2-3, with D possibly matching TRBD2 (7 bases). The germline V and J ends were trimmed by 5 bases and 1 base, with 16 bases remaining between them. The CDR3 extends over 16 amino acids. Germline-derived CDR1 and CDR2 are SGHTA and FQGNSA. CDR3 coding DNA: TGTGCCAGCAGCCCTGAGGGGGGAGGGGGCACAGATACGCAGTATTTT. It is translated as CASSPEGGGGTDTQYF. The full variable domain, in which reference TRBV7-2 and TRBJ2-3 provide the parts outside the CDR3, is GAGVSQSPSNKVTEKGKDVELRCDPISGHTALYWYRQSLGQGLEFLIYFQGNSAPDKSGLPSDRFSAERTGGSVSTLTIQRTQQEDSAVYLCASSPEGGGGTDTQYFGPGTRLTVL.

CDR3 region: CASSLYQGALRGDNEQFF. Here the CDR3 DNA reads TGTGCCAGCAGCTTGTACCAGGGGGCCCTTCGGGGAGACAATGAGCAGTTCTTC. J is TRBJ2-1 and V is TRBV13; TRBD1 matches 8 bases. The V and J ends lost 3 bases and 5 bases, in that order; junction bases with no gene match: 15. This CDR3 has 18 residues. CDR1 and CDR2 from the germline V gene are PRHDT and FYEKMQ (reference sequence).

CDR3 sequence: CAWSVTGANYGYTF. CDR3 bases: TGTGCCTGGAGTGTAACAGGTGCTAACTATGGCTACACCTTC. The chain is built from TRBV30 and TRBJ1-2, with a weak D call TRBD1 (5 bases). V was pared by 0 bases and J by 0 bases, with 8 bases between. Germline-derived CDR1 and CDR2 are GTSNPN and SVGIG (reference sequence). The CDR3 totals 14 residues.

The chain combines TRBV6-5 with TRBJ2-1; 9 bases fit TRBD2. Germline values: CDR1 MNHEY, CDR2 SVGAGI. The CDR3 runs 15 residues. V was clipped by 0 bases and J by 5 bases; unmatched bases: 2. The CDR3 DNA reads TGTGCCAGCAGTTACTCGGGACTAGCCCACAATGAGCAGTTCTTC. Protein product: CASSYSGLAHNEQFF.

The V call is TRBV9, the J call TRBJ1-1; TRBD1 aligns across 9 bases. V was clipped by 0 bases and J by 5 bases; unmatched bases: 2. The CDR3 runs to 14 residues. Germline V gene sequence: CDR1 SGDLS, CDR2 YYNGEE. The CDR3 spells CASSVVGTGTEAFF. CDR3 DNA sequence: TGTGCCAGCAGCGTAGTGGGGACAGGGACTGAAGCTTTCTTT. The full variable domain, in which reference TRBV9 and TRBJ1-1 provide the parts outside the CDR3, is DSGVTQTPKHLITATGQRVTLRCSPRSGDLSVYWYQQSLDQGLQFLIQYYNGEERAKGNILERFSAQQFPDLHSELNLSSLELGDSALYFCASSVVGTGTEAFFGQGTRLTVV.

The rearrangement uses TRBV10-3 and TRBJ2-7; unclear D gene. The CDR3 runs to 11 residues. Trimming cost V 8 bases and J 3 bases, with 8 bases left between them. Per the germline V gene, CDR1 is ENHRY and CDR2 is SYGVKD. CDR3 nucleotide sequence: TGTGCCATCGGTAGATTCTACGAGCAGTACTTC. Its protein is CAIGRFYEQYF.

The chain carries TRBV30 and TRBJ2-1; no reliable D call. V was pared by 1 base and J by 0 bases, with 13 bases between. Germline lookup yields CDR1 GTSNPN and CDR2 SVGIG (reference sequence). CDR3 length equals 16 residues. The CDR3: CAWSAPRKSSYNEQFF. Here the CDR3 DNA reads TGTGCCTGGAGTGCCCCCAGGAAGAGCTCCTACAATGAGCAGTTCTTC.

The rearrangement joins TRBV5-6 to TRBJ2-7, with D perhaps TRBD1 (5 bases). This CDR3 contains 14 residues. V gave up 1 base and J gave up 5 bases, with 13 bases separating them. CDR1 and CDR2 (germline): SGHDT, YYEEEE. The CDR3 coding sequence is TGTGCCAGCAGCTTGAAGTCAGGGTGGGACGAGCAGTACTTC. It specifies CASSLKSGWDEQYF.

The chain couples TRBV4-1 to TRBJ2-1, with TRBD2 matching 11 bases. The CDR3 loop spans 18 amino acids. The trim removed 4 bases at V and 4 bases at J, leaving 12 bases unmatched. Germline assignment: CDR1 MGHRA and CDR2 YSYEKL. CDR3 DNA: TGCGCCAGCAGCCGCCTACGACCGGGACTAGCGGCATACAATGAGCAGTTCTTC. Protein: CASSRLRPGLAAYNEQFF.

V gene TRBV30 combines with J gene TRBJ2-3, with D unresolved. V lost 2 bases, J lost 1 base, and 7 bases lay in between. This CDR3 comprises 13 residues. Per germline, CDR1 GTSNPN and CDR2 SVGIG (reference sequence). In DNA form, the CDR3 reads TGTGCCTGGAGTCCACAGCGCACAGATACGCAGTATTTT. Residues: CAWSPQRTDTQYF. The variable domain in full, completed from reference TRBV30 and TRBJ2-3, reads SQTIHQWPATLVQPVGSPLSLECTVEGTSNPNLYWYRQAAGRGLQLLFYSVGIGQISSEVPQNLSASRPQDRQFILSSKKLLLSDSGFYLCAWSPQRTDTQYFGPGTRLTVL.

The chain links TRBV7-9 to TRBJ1-2; no reliable D call. Germline-derived CDR1 and CDR2 are SEHNR and FQNEAQ (reference sequence). The CDR3 is made up of 14 amino acids. V lost 1 base, J lost 7 bases, and 13 bases lay in between. The CDR3 DNA follows: TGTGCCAGCAGCTTAGTAGCCTCCCCTGGTGGCTACACCTTC. It translates to CASSLVASPGGYTF. Complete variable domain (other parts from reference TRBV7-9 and TRBJ1-2): DTGVSQNPRHKITKRGQNVTFRCDPISEHNRLYWYRQTLGQGPEFLTYFQNEAQLEKSRLLSDRFSAERPKGSFSTLEIQRTEQGDSAMYLCASSLVASPGGYTFGSGTRLTVV.

This chain uses TRBV19 with TRBJ1-5; maybe TRBD1 (5 bases). V shed 9 bases and J shed 8 bases, with 20 bases lying between them. This CDR3 region has 14 residues. The V gene's germline CDR1 is LNHDA and CDR2 SQIVND (reference sequence). The CDR3 loop reads CASNPGRHGEPQHF. CDR3 coding DNA: TGTGCCAGCAACCCAGGGCGGCATGGGGAGCCCCAGCATTTT.

The chain couples TRBV6-1 to TRBJ1-5, with 9 bases matching TRBD1. The V segment lost 4 bases and the J segment 7 bases; nucleotides outside the gene matches: 14. The CDR3 extends over 17 amino acids. CDR1 and CDR2 from the germline V gene are MNHNS and SASEGT. This CDR3 reads CASSGSDKQGAIQPQHF. As DNA, the CDR3 is TGTGCCAGCAGTGGTTCGGATAAACAGGGGGCCATCCAGCCCCAGCATTTT.

This clone showed up just once. The DNA of the CDR3 is TGTGCCAGCAGCTTGGGAGCCTATAGCGGGCTGAGCACAGATACGCAGTATTTT. Encoded protein: CASSLGAYSGLSTDTQYF. The gene calls are TRBV7-2 and TRBJ2-3; 7 bases agree with TRBD2. This CDR3 has 18 amino acids. Germline V gives CDR1 SGHTA, CDR2 FQGNSA. After removal of 3 bases from V and 0 bases from J, the junction contained 12 bases not matched to a gene.

The rearrangement joins TRBV12-1 to TRBJ2-1; the table calls TRBD2, which could not be checked here. TRBV12-1 is given as a pseudogene. The CDR3 length is 16 residues. This CDR3 reads CASSFSSGRSHNEQFF. CDR3 bases: TGTGCCAGCAGCTTCTCCAGCGGGAGGTCCCACAATGAGCAGTTCTTC.